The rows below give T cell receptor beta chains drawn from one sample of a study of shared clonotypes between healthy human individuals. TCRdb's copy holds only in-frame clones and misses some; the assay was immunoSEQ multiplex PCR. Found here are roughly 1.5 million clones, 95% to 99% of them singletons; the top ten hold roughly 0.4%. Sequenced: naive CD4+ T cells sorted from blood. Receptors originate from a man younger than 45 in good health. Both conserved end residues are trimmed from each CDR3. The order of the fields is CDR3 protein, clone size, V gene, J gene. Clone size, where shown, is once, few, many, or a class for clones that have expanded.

CDR3 protein: ASSLRWETQY
clone size: .
V gene: TRBV28
J gene: TRBJ2-5

CDR3 protein: ASSLLVPGPQH
clone size: .
V gene: TRBV5-8
J gene: TRBJ1-5

CDR3 protein: ASSPDGGGEKLF
clone size: .
V gene: TRBV4-2
J gene: TRBJ1-4

CDR3 protein: ASREGTNTGELF
clone size: .
V gene: TRBV19
J gene: TRBJ2-2

CDR3 protein: ASSLIKGGYEQY
clone size: .
V gene: TRBV28
J gene: TRBJ2-7

CDR3 protein: ASSEVILPTRKEKLF
clone size: .
V gene: TRBV6-1
J gene: TRBJ1-4

CDR3 protein: ASSEVTGELF
clone size: .
V gene: TRBV5-1
J gene: TRBJ2-2

CDR3 protein: ASGREGGRPQH
clone size: .
V gene: TRBV27
J gene: TRBJ1-5

CDR3 protein: ASSLMRQGLTGELF
clone size: once
V gene: TRBV7-9
J gene: TRBJ2-2

CDR3 protein: ASSLLLSYEQY
clone size: .
V gene: TRBV28
J gene: TRBJ2-7

CDR3 protein: ASSEVLGGTDTQY
clone size: .
V gene: TRBV6-1
J gene: TRBJ2-3

CDR3 protein: ASSPGPETQY
clone size: .
V gene: TRBV18
J gene: TRBJ2-5

CDR3 protein: ASSSTQGPNTEAF
clone size: .
V gene: TRBV7-8
J gene: TRBJ1-1

CDR3 protein: ASSFPSQGVNEQY
clone size: .
V gene: TRBV5-4
J gene: TRBJ2-7

CDR3 protein: ASRSSYEQY
clone size: .
V gene: TRBV28
J gene: TRBJ2-7

CDR3 protein: ATSRGSYTEAF
clone size: .
V gene: TRBV15
J gene: TRBJ1-1

CDR3 protein: ASSKGPLGSGDADTQY
clone size: .
V gene: TRBV21-1
J gene: TRBJ2-3

CDR3 protein: ASSNGGAGYT
clone size: .
V gene: TRBV6-5
J gene: TRBJ1-2

CDR3 protein: ASSSQREDYNEQF
clone size: .
V gene: TRBV18
J gene: TRBJ2-1

CDR3 protein: AGSDRDRGGQPQH
clone size: .
V gene: TRBV28
J gene: TRBJ1-5

CDR3 protein: ASSESQETQY
clone size: .
V gene: TRBV6-1
J gene: TRBJ2-5

CDR3 protein: ASSFADTQY
clone size: .
V gene: TRBV28
J gene: TRBJ2-3

CDR3 protein: ASSLEGRGMNGYT
clone size: once
V gene: TRBV5-1
J gene: TRBJ1-2

CDR3 protein: ASSPPAGLNTGELF
clone size: .
V gene: TRBV7-3
J gene: TRBJ2-2

CDR3 protein: ASTRTGDYEQY
clone size: .
V gene: TRBV7-2
J gene: TRBJ2-7

CDR3 protein: ASSLAGQLYEQY
clone size: .
V gene: TRBV27
J gene: TRBJ2-7

CDR3 protein: ASRQGANEKLF
clone size: .
V gene: TRBV5-1
J gene: TRBJ1-4

CDR3 protein: ASSLEGVGSGNTIY
clone size: once
V gene: TRBV5-1
J gene: TRBJ1-3

CDR3 protein: ATSRDLGQGPY
clone size: .
V gene: TRBV15
J gene: TRBJ2-5

CDR3 protein: ASSINRDHYEQY
clone size: .
V gene: TRBV19
J gene: TRBJ2-7

CDR3 protein: ASSFGQGAMSEAF
clone size: .
V gene: TRBV5-1
J gene: TRBJ1-1

CDR3 protein: ASRGKSSTDTQY
clone size: .
V gene: TRBV9
J gene: TRBJ2-3

CDR3 protein: ASSRGGDEQY
clone size: .
V gene: TRBV5-4
J gene: TRBJ2-7

CDR3 protein: ASSLAGGQETQY
clone size: .
V gene: TRBV11-3
J gene: TRBJ2-5

CDR3 protein: SVAGTGGEQY
clone size: .
V gene: TRBV29-1
J gene: TRBJ2-7

CDR3 protein: ASARGLAGGGNEQF
clone size: .
V gene: TRBV7-3
J gene: TRBJ2-1

CDR3 protein: ASSFGSANRHGYT
clone size: .
V gene: TRBV5-1
J gene: TRBJ1-2

CDR3 protein: ASSPHHLAGTGELF
clone size: .
V gene: TRBV19
J gene: TRBJ2-2

CDR3 protein: ASSEIPGQGTKTQY
clone size: once
V gene: TRBV5-1
J gene: TRBJ2-5

CDR3 protein: AWSAGQSLH
clone size: .
V gene: TRBV30
J gene: TRBJ1-5

CDR3 protein: SVVDRGLGETQY
clone size: .
V gene: TRBV29-1
J gene: TRBJ2-5

CDR3 protein: ASSEDSLGGYT
clone size: .
V gene: TRBV10-2
J gene: TRBJ1-2

CDR3 protein: ASSLSGGHYNEQF
clone size: .
V gene: TRBV7-3
J gene: TRBJ2-1

CDR3 protein: ASSRGQGVGEQY
clone size: .
V gene: TRBV2
J gene: TRBJ2-7

CDR3 protein: ASRQGSNTGELF
clone size: .
V gene: TRBV19
J gene: TRBJ2-2

CDR3 protein: ASSAELGFYEQY
clone size: .
V gene: TRBV6-1
J gene: TRBJ2-7

CDR3 protein: ASSPDRASEKLF
clone size: .
V gene: TRBV6-1
J gene: TRBJ1-4

CDR3 protein: ASSLQAGERETQY
clone size: .
V gene: TRBV4-2
J gene: TRBJ2-5